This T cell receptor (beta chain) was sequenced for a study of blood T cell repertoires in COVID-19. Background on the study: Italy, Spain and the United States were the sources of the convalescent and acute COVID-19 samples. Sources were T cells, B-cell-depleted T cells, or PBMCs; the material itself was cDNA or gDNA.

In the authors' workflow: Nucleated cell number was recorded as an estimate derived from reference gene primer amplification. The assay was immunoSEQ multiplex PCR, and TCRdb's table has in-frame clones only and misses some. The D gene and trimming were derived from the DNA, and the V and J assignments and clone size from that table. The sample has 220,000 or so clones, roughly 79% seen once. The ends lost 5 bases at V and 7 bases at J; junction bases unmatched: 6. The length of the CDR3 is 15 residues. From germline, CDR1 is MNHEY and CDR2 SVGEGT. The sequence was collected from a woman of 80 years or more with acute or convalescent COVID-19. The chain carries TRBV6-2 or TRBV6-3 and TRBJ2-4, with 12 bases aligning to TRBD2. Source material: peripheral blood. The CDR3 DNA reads TGTGCCAGCAGTCCCCTAGCGGGAGGGCCCAACATTCAGTACTTC. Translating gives CASSPLAGGPNIQYF.